Shown below are 5 T cell receptor beta chains from a single sample sequenced in a study of Ad26.COV2.S vaccination and SARS-CoV-2 variants. The treatment here: some 20 received Ad26.COV2.S at low or high dose, single or two shots; 5 received placebo; per-sample allocation not given. At day 63 after the first vaccine or placebo injection, samples were drawn. Only in-frame clones appear in the TCRdb table, and some are missing; sequencing was by immunoSEQ multiplex PCR. The sample has hundreds of thousands of clones; around 92% are singletons. Sequencing was performed on peripheral blood, taken in a trial of Ad26.COV2.S vaccine versus placebo. The receptors stem from a person aged 18-60 years who received the Ad26.COV2.S COVID-19 vaccine or a placebo.

V is TRBV7-2 and J is TRBJ2-7; perhaps TRBD1 as D (6 bases). Trimming took off 1 base at V and 0 bases at J, with 13 bases between the two ends. The germline gives CDR1 SGHTA, CDR2 FQGNSA. CDR3 length equals 16 residues. The CDR3 sequence: CASSLGGLVSSYEQYF. CDR3 coding DNA: TGTGCCAGCAGCTTAGGGGGGCTAGTCAGCTCCTACGAGCAGTACTTC.

V gene TRBV18 combines with J gene TRBJ2-5; 14 bases map to TRBD2. The CDR3 extends over 16 amino acids. Trimming cost V 3 bases and J 5 bases; bases outside gene matches: 5. Per germline, CDR1 KGHSH and CDR2 LQKENI. The CDR3 loop reads CASSPARLAGGETQYF. DNA of the CDR3: TGTGCCAGCTCACCGGCCCGACTAGCGGGAGGGGAGACCCAGTACTTC.

The CDR3 DNA is TGTGCCAGCTCACCGGTGGGGACAGGGGGCGAGCAGTACTTC. It codes for CASSPVGTGGEQYF. The J gene is TRBJ2-7, the V gene TRBV18, with TRBD1 matching 11 bases. This CDR3 is built from 14 residues. V lost 3 bases and J lost 6; bases outside the gene matches: 4. CDR1 is KGHSH, CDR2 LQKENI, per germline.

The chain uses TRBV29-1 and TRBJ2-3; 10 bases are a match to TRBD1. Germline values: CDR1 SQVTM, CDR2 ANQGSEA. This CDR3 is built from 13 residues. With 7 bases clipped from V and 1 base from J, the junction kept 2 bases outside the gene matches. DNA for the CDR3: TGCAGCGGGGGGACAGGGGGCACAGATACGCAGTATTTT. Translation gives CSGGTGGTDTQYF.

V and J are TRBV18 and TRBJ2-7; TRBD1 aligns across 8 bases. The length of the CDR3 is 15 residues. The V gene's germline CDR1 is KGHSH and CDR2 LQKENI. V dropped 3 bases and J dropped 1; count of bases not matched to a gene: 5. For the CDR3, the DNA is TGTGCCAGCTCACCGGACAGGGCCCCTTCCTACGAGCAGTACTTC. This gives the protein CASSPDRAPSYEQYF.